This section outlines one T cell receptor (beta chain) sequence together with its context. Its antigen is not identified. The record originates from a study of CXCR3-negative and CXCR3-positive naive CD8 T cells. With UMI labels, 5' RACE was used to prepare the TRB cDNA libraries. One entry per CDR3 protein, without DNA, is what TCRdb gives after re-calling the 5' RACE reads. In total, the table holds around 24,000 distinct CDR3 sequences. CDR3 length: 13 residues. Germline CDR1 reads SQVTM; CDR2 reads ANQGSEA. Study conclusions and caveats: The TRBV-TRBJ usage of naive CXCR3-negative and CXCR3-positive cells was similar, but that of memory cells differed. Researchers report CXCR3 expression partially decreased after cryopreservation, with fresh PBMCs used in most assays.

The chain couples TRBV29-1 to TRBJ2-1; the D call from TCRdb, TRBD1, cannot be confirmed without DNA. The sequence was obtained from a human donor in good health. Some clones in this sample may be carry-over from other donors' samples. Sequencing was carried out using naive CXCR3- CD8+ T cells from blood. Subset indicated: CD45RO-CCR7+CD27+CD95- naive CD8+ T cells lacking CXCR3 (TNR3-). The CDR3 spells CSVEGTGGHEQFF.